Each of the 10 T cell receptor beta chains below was sequenced from the same sample in a study of persistence of HIV-infected CD4 T cells. The immunoSEQ assay was version 4, run in survey mode. Profiling relied on immunoSEQ multiplex PCR, and the TCRdb table lists in-frame clones only, not all of them. The data hold 44,000 or so clones, with just over 90% observed a single time. These TCRs' antigens remain unknown. This nonspecific control used anti-CD3/anti-CD28 bead stimulation of CD4+ T cells. Responding CD4+ T cells were sorted by upregulation of both CD40 ligand and CD69. Sequenced here: CD4+ T cells sorted from PBMCs after approximately 18-hour stimulation, sampled from a patient who received antiretroviral therapy. These receptors were obtained from an adult man with HIV who was CMV-seropositive.

In this sample, this clone turned up once. V usage is TRBV6-2 or TRBV6-3 and J usage is TRBJ1-5; D gene ambiguous. Trimming stripped 0 bases from V and 6 bases from J, with 9 bases between. The CDR3 is 14 residues long. CDR1 is MNHEY and CDR2 is SVGEGT in the germline V gene. Here the CDR3 DNA reads TGTGCCAGCAGTTACTCGAGATCGGGTCAGCCCCAGCATTTT. It is translated as CASSYSRSGQPQHF.

The J gene is TRBJ2-7, the V gene TRBV3-1 (or the pseudogene TRBV3-2); D unresolved. In germline, CDR1 is LGHDT, CDR2 YNNKEL (reference sequence). The CDR3 sequence is 13 residues long. V was clipped by 1 base and J by 6 bases, with 10 bases between them. CDR3 DNA: TGTGCCAGCAGCCAAGTCCGGTCTCGCGAGCAGTACTTC. Protein product: CASSQVRSREQYF.

The J gene is TRBJ2-7, the V gene TRBV5-1; the D is unclear. The CDR3 has 14 amino acids. Per germline, CDR1 SGHRS and CDR2 YFSETQ. Trimming pared 4 bases from V and 2 bases from J, leaving 13 bases between. The CDR3: CASSADGLPYEQYF. The CDR3 DNA reads as TGCGCCAGCAGCGCGGACGGATTACCCTACGAGCAGTACTTC.

The rearrangement links TRBV19 to TRBJ1-5, with TRBD1 matching over 9 bases. V was pared by 7 bases and J by 5 bases, with 6 bases of the junction left unmatched. CDR1 and CDR2 (germline): LNHDA, SQIVND (reference sequence). The CDR3 sequence is 14 residues long. CDR3 in DNA: TGTGCCAGTACCCCGGACAGGGGCGATCAGCCCCAGCATTTT. It encodes CASTPDRGDQPQHF. The full variable domain, rest sourced from reference TRBV19 and TRBJ1-5, is DGGITQSPKYLFRKEGQNVTLSCEQNLNHDAMYWYRQDPGQGLRLIYYSQIVNDFQKGDIAEGYSVSREKKESFPLTVTSAQKNPTAFYLCASTPDRGDQPQHFGDGTRLSIL.

The chain combines TRBV5-1 with TRBJ2-2, with 8 bases fitting TRBD1. The CDR3 contains 16 residues. V lost 2 bases to trimming and J lost 1 base; unmatched junction nucleotides: 4. Germline CDR1 and CDR2: SGHRS and YFSETQ. The CDR3 sequence: CASSFSGQGNTGELFF. DNA of the CDR3: TGCGCCAGCAGCTTCTCCGGACAGGGGAACACCGGGGAGCTGTTTTTT.

This sequence joins TRBV9 and TRBJ1-4; D gene ambiguous. The CDR3 spans 16 residues. Per germline, CDR1 SGDLS and CDR2 YYNGEE. The V gene lost 0 bases and the J gene lost 0 bases, with 9 bases spanning the gap. The CDR3 region is CASSVGAAATNEKLFF. CDR3 DNA sequence: TGTGCCAGCAGCGTAGGTGCAGCCGCAACTAATGAAAAACTGTTTTTT.

The rearrangement joins TRBV25-1 to TRBJ1-5; perhaps TRBD1 as D (5 bases). The CDR3 covers 15 residues. Germline loops: CDR1 MGHDK, CDR2 SYGVNS. Trimming pared 0 bases from V and 2 bases from J, leaving 8 bases between. The CDR3 nucleotides are TGTGCCAGCAGTGAATATGGGGGGGGCAATCAGCCCCAGCATTTT. Amino acid sequence: CASSEYGGGNQPQHF.

The chain links TRBV30 to TRBJ2-7; 9 bases align to TRBD1. CDR3 length: 13 amino acids. Germline V gives CDR1 GTSNPN, CDR2 SVGIG (reference sequence). V trimming: 3 bases; J trimming: 3 bases; junction bases outside the gene matches: 3. Here the CDR3 reads CAWSGTGNYEQYF. The CDR3 DNA sequence: TGTGCCTGGAGCGGGACAGGGAACTACGAGCAGTACTTC.

The chain uses TRBV29-1 and TRBJ2-3, with unresolved D. Per germline, CDR1 SQVTM and CDR2 ANQGSEA. The CDR3 extends over 14 amino acids. The V and J ends lost 4 bases and 2 bases respectively, with 13 bases between them. The CDR3 protein is CSVVTAASTDTQYF. The CDR3 coding sequence is TGCAGCGTTGTTACAGCAGCTTCCACAGATACGCAGTATTTT.

The chain links TRBV6-5 to TRBJ1-1, with TRBD1 as a possible D gene (6 bases). Trimming took off 6 bases at V and 0 bases at J, with 17 bases between the two ends. CDR3 length: 16 amino acids. Looked up from germline, CDR1 is MNHEY and CDR2 is SVGAGI. CDR3 protein: CASSYRDTRMNTEAFF. DNA of the CDR3: TGTGCCAGCAGCTACCGGGACACAAGAATGAACACTGAAGCTTTCTTT.